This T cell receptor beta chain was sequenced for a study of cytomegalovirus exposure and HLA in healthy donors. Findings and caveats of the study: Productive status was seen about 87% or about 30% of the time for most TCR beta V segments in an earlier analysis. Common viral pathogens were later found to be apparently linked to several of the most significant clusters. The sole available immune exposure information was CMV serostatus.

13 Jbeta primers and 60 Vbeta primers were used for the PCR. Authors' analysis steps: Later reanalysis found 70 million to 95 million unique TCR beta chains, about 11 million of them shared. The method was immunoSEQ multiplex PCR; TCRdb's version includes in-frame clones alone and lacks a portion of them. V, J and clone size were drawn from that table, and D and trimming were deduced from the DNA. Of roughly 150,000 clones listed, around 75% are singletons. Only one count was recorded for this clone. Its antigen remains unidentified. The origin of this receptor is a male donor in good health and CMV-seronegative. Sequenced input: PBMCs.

CDR3 nucleotides: TGTGCCAGCAGTGAGGGCGTCCCGGCCCTCCACTTT. This gives the protein CASSEGVPALHF. The chain is built from TRBV2 and TRBJ1-6; the D is unclear. Trimming took 3 bases from V and 14 from J, leaving 11 bases between them. The germline CDR1 and CDR2 sequences are SNHLY and FYNNEI. The CDR3 is 12 residues long.